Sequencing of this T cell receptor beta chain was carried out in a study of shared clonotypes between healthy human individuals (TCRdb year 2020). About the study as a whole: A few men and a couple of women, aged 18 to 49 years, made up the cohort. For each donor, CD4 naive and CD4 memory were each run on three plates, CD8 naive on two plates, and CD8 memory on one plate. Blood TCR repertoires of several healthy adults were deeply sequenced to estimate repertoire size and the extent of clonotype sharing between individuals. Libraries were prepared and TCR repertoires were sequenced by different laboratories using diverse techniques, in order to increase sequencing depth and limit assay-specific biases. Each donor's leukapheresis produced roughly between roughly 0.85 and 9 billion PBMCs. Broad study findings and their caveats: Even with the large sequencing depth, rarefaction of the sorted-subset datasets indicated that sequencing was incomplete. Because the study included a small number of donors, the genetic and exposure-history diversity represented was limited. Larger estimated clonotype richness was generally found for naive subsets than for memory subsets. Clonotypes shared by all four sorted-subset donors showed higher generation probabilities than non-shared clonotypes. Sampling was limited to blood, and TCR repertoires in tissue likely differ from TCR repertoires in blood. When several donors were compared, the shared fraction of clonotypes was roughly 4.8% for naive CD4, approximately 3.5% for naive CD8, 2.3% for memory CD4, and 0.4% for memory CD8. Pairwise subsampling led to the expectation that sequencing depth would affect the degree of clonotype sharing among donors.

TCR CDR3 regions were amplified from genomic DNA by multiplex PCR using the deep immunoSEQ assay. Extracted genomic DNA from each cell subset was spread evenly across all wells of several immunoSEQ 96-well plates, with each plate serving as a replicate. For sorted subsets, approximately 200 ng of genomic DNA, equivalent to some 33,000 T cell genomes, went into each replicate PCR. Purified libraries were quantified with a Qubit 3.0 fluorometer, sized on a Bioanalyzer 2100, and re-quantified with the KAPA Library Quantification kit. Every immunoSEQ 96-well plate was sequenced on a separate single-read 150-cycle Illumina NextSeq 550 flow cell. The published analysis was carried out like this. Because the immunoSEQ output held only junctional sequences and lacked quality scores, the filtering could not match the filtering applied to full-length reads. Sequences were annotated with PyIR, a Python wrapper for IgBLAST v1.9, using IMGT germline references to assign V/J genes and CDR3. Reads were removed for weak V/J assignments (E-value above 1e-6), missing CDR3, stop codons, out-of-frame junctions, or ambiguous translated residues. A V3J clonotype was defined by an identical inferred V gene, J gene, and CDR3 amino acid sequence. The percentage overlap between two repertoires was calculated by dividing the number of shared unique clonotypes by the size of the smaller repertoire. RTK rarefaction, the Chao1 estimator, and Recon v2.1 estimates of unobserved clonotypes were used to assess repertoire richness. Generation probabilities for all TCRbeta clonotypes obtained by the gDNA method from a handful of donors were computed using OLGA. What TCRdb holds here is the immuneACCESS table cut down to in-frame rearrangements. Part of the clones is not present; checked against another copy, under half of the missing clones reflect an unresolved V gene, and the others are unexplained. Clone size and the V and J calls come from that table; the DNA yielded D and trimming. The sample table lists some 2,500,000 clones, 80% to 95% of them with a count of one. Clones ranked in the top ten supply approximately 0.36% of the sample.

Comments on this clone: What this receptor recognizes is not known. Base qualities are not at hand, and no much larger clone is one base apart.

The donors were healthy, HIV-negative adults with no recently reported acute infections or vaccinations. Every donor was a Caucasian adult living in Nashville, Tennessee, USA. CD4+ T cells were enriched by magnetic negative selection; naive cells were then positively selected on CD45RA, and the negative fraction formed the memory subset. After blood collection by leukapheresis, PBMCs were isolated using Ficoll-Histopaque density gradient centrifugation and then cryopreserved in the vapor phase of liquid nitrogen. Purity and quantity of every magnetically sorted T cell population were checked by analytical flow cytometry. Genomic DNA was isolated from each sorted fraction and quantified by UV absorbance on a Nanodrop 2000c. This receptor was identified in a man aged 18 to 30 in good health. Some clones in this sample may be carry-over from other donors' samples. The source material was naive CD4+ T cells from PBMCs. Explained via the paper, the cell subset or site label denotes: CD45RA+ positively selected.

CDR3 loop: CASSVRTGGGELFF. The nucleotide sequence is TGTGCCAGCAGTGTACGGACAGGGGGCGGGGAGCTGTTTTTT. The rearranged chain carries TRBV2 and TRBJ2-2; 10 bases in the middle match TRBD1. Trimming leaves V shorter by 4 bases and J shorter by 7 bases, with the junction holding 3 bases beyond the gene matches. From the cysteine up to the phenylalanine, the CDR3 has a length of 14 residues. Only the CDR3 region is kept as DNA, spanning 42 bases read in frame from base 1. CDR1 SNHLY and CDR2 FYNNEI are derived from the germline V gene.